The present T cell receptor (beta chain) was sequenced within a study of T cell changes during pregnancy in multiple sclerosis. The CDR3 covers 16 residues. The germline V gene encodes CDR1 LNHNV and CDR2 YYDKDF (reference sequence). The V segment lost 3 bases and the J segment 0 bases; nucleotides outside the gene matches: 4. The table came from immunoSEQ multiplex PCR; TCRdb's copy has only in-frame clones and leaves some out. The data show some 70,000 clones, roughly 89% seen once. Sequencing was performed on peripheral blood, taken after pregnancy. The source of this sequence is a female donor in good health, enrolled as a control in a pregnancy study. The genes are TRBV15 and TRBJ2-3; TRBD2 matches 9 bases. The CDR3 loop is CATSSLAGVSTDTQYF. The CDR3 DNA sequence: TGTGCCACCAGCAGTTTAGCGGGGGTGAGCACAGATACGCAGTATTTT.